The 32 T cell receptor beta chains reported below all come from one sample, sequenced in a study of blood T cell repertoires in COVID-19. Sequenced by immunoSEQ multiplex PCR; TCRdb stores in-frame clones only, minus some. In the table there are over 90,000 clones, approximately 78% of which are singletons. The sample comprised peripheral blood. The source is a man aged 45-65 years with active or convalescent COVID-19.

The chain recombines TRBV11-3 with TRBJ2-6; TRBD2 matches at 12 bases. The germline V gene has CDR1 SGHNT and CDR2 YENEEA. CDR3 size: 17 residues. The V gene end was trimmed by 3 bases and the J gene end by 0 bases; junction bases not matched to a gene: 0. This chain's CDR3 is CASSLGLAGSGANVLTF. CDR3 coding DNA: TGTGCCAGCAGCTTGGGACTAGCGGGCTCTGGGGCCAACGTCCTGACTTTC.

A few counts support this clone. The rearrangement uses TRBV28 and TRBJ2-7, with 10 nucleotides matching TRBD2. The CDR3 is made up of 16 amino acids. Trimming cost V 1 base and J 7 bases; bases outside gene matches: 10. CDR1 and CDR2 (germline): MDHEN, SYDVKM. CDR3 nucleotide sequence: TGTGCCAGCAGTTTATATGTAGCGGGGGGCTTCGGGGAGCAGTACTTC. It codes for CASSLYVAGGFGEQYF.

This chain uses TRBV6-5 with TRBJ1-3; D not resolved. Trimming removed 0 bases at V and 0 bases at J, with 9 bases between. This CDR3 region has 16 residues. Germline V gene lookup returns CDR1 MNHEY and CDR2 SVGAGI. The CDR3 sequence is CASSYSNSPSGNTIYF. In DNA form, the CDR3 reads TGTGCCAGCAGTTACTCGAATAGTCCCTCTGGAAACACCATATATTTT.

The chain uses TRBV11-3 and TRBJ1-1; D perhaps matches TRBD1 (5 bases). This CDR3 spans 15 amino acids. V was trimmed by 0 bases and J by 0 bases, leaving 8 bases between them. Looked up from germline, CDR1 is SGHNT and CDR2 is YENEEA. The CDR3 DNA reads TGTGCCAGCAGCTTAGATGCGGGGGTGAACACTGAAGCTTTCTTT. Residues: CASSLDAGVNTEAFF.

CDR3 region: CASSHLQGNYGYTF. CDR3 coding DNA: TGTGCCAGCAGCCACTTGCAGGGGAACTATGGCTACACCTTC. The V call is TRBV3-1 (or the pseudogene TRBV3-2), the J call TRBJ1-2; D might be TRBD1 (6 bases). The CDR3 spans 14 residues. Trimming stripped 3 bases from V and 2 bases from J, with 10 bases between. CDR1 LGHDT and CDR2 YNNKEL come from the germline V gene (reference sequence).

In its sample, this clone was seen once. The rearrangement uses TRBV12-3 or TRBV12-4 and TRBJ1-2, with TRBD1 matching over 9 bases. Losses at the gene ends were 5 bases for V and 8 bases for J; bases not matched to a gene: 6. The CDR3 sequence is 13 residues long. CDR3 sequence (DNA): TGTGCCAGCAGTGGACAGGGGCGAAGGGGCTACACCTTC. It is translated as CASSGQGRRGYTF.

This clone was counted only a few times. The rearrangement uses TRBV7-6 and TRBJ1-1; 9 bases are shared with TRBD1. CDR3 length equals 16 residues. Losses at the gene ends were 0 bases for V and 3 bases for J; bases not matched to a gene: 5. The germline CDR1 and CDR2 sequences are SGHVS and FNYEAQ. The CDR3 region has the DNA TGTGCCAGCAGCTTAGCGCCGACAGGGGGGGACACTGAAGCTTTCTTT. Residues: CASSLAPTGGDTEAFF. Looking up the rest from reference TRBV7-6 and TRBJ1-1 gives the full variable domain: GAGVSQSPRYKVTKRGQDVALRCDPISGHVSLYWYRQALGQGPEFLTYFNYEAQQDKSGLPNDRFSAERPEGSISTLTIQRTEQRDSAMYRCASSLAPTGGDTEAFFGQGTRLTVV.

Details on this clone: Different DNA sequences within this sample yield the same CDR3. The CDR3: CASSAGTGYTGELFF. In DNA, the CDR3 is TGTGCCAGCAGTGCCGGGACAGGCTACACCGGGGAGCTGTTTTTT. This rearrangement joins TRBV6-4 to TRBJ2-2, with 8 bases lining up with TRBD1. Trimming at V came to 4 bases and at J to 3 bases, leaving 4 bases not matched to a gene. Germline loops: CDR1 MRHNA, CDR2 SNTAGT. CDR3 size: 15 residues.

This sequence joins TRBV10-2 and TRBJ2-3; D is perhaps TRBD2 (6 bases). The germline V gene encodes CDR1 WSHSY and CDR2 SAAADI. CDR3 length: 15 residues. Deletions cut 0 bases from V and 3 bases from J, with 10 bases between. The DNA for the CDR3 is TGCGCCAGCAGTGAGTCCGTTCGGGGGACAGATACGCAGTATTTT. It encodes CASSESVRGTDTQYF.

This clone was picked up one time. V gene TRBV6-4 combines with J gene TRBJ1-6; D is unclear. Germline CDR1 and CDR2: MRHNA and SNTAGT. The CDR3 loop spans 14 amino acids. Trimming left V 6 bases short and J 9 bases short, with 15 bases between. The CDR3 DNA reads as TGTGCCAGCAGCCAATTGGGAAGCGGTTCACCCCTCCACTTT. It translates to CASSQLGSGSPLHF.

V is TRBV12-3 or TRBV12-4 and J is TRBJ2-1; D might be TRBD1 (5 bases). V lost 7 bases to trimming and J lost 1 base, with 8 bases between them. The CDR3 has 13 amino acids. CDR3 bases: TGTGCCAGCACCCAGGGTTCCTACAATGAGCAGTTCTTC. Translation gives CASTQGSYNEQFF.

This rearrangement joins TRBV2 to TRBJ1-3; no firm D call. Trimming stripped 1 base from V and 2 bases from J, with 3 bases between. Looked up from germline, CDR1 is SNHLY and CDR2 is FYNNEI. This CDR3 is built from 13 residues. CDR3 sequence reads: CASSEEPGNTIYF. CDR3 sequence (DNA): TGTGCCAGCAGTGAAGAGCCTGGAAACACCATATATTTT.

V and J are TRBV5-5 and TRBJ2-7; weak D call: TRBD2 (5 bases). Germline-derived CDR1 and CDR2 are SGHKS and YYEKEE (reference sequence). This CDR3 contains 13 residues. V was pared by 4 bases and J by 0 bases, with 8 bases between. The CDR3 nucleotides read TGTGCCAGCAGCCCGGACTCCTCCTACGAGCAGTACTTC. This translates into CASSPDSSYEQYF.

The sample holds one count of this clone. This chain links TRBV6-7 with TRBJ2-7; D is possibly TRBD1 (5 bases). TRBV6-7 is flagged as an ORF with uncertain function. Trimming cost V 0 bases and J 3 bases, with 12 bases left between them. There are 15 residues in the CDR3. CDR3 loop: CASSYSIQERYEQYV. The CDR3 DNA is TGTGCCAGCAGTTACTCGATACAGGAGCGCTACGAGCAGTACGTC.

The gene calls are TRBV27 and TRBJ1-6, with 7 bases identical to TRBD1. Germline loops: CDR1 MNHEY, CDR2 SMNVEV (reference sequence). This CDR3 is built from 14 residues. V shed 7 bases and J 5 bases; nucleotides not matched to a gene: 5. CDR3 sequence reads: CASTLDRNNSPLHF. CDR3 in DNA: TGTGCCAGCACCTTGGACAGGAATAATTCACCCCTCCACTTT.

This clone was seen a few times. The rearrangement joins TRBV7-8 to TRBJ1-3; 7 bases are a match to TRBD1. This CDR3 region has 14 residues. Germline V gene lookup returns CDR1 SGHVS and CDR2 FQNEAQ. V was pared by 5 bases and J by 4 bases, with 5 bases of the junction left unmatched. CDR3 in amino acids: CASSHRGSGNTIYF. The DNA for the CDR3 is TGTGCCAGCAGCCACAGGGGTTCAGGAAACACCATATATTTT.

This chain uses TRBV10-3 with TRBJ2-2, with D possibly matching TRBD1 (5 bases). Deletions cut 4 bases from V and 1 base from J, with 10 bases between. The CDR3 covers 15 residues. Germline assignment: CDR1 ENHRY and CDR2 SYGVKD. The CDR3 sequence is CAISVSGQNTGELFF. The CDR3 bases are TGTGCCATCAGTGTTTCCGGACAGAACACCGGGGAGCTGTTTTTT.

V usage is TRBV27 and J usage is TRBJ1-2; 7 nucleotides agree with TRBD1. Unmatched junction bases numbered 9, after V lost 9 bases and J lost 5 bases. Germline values: CDR1 MNHEY, CDR2 SMNVEV (reference sequence). The CDR3 consists of 13 residues. The CDR3 reads CASSPRGLYGYTF. The CDR3 region has the DNA TGTGCCAGTTCTCCAAGGGGGCTGTATGGCTACACCTTC.

This clone appeared once. The rearrangement links TRBV2 to TRBJ1-5; 7 positions match TRBD1. Germline trimming cut 5 bases from V and 5 bases from J; bases unmatched to any gene: 9. The CDR3 totals 15 residues. The germline CDR1 and CDR2 sequences are SNHLY and FYNNEI. CDR3 protein: CASSTRGNGYQPQHF. In DNA, the CDR3 is TGTGCCAGCAGTACCAGGGGGAATGGGTATCAGCCCCAGCATTTT.

This clone appeared a few times. Other DNA sequences within the sample encode an identical CDR3. This sequence joins TRBV10-3 and TRBJ1-4; D is uncertain. Per the germline V gene, CDR1 is ENHRY and CDR2 is SYGVKD. The CDR3 is made up of 13 amino acids. Trimming shortened V by 10 bases and J by 4 bases, and 13 bases separated the two germline ends. The CDR3 region is CATLDRGNEKLFF. The CDR3 region has the DNA TGTGCCACCCTAGACCGGGGTAATGAAAAACTGTTTTTT.

The rearrangement joins TRBV5-1 to TRBJ2-5; TRBD2 aligns across 10 bases. V lost 9 bases, J lost 0 bases, and 11 bases stayed unmatched. The CDR3 runs 16 residues. Germline values: CDR1 SGHRS, CDR2 YFSETQ. DNA for the CDR3: TGCGCCACATCGGCTAGCGGGGGTGCCAACCAAGAGACCCAGTACTTC. Amino acids: CATSASGGANQETQYF.

The chain is built from TRBV14 and TRBJ1-4; 8 bases are a match to TRBD1. The germline gives CDR1 SGHDN, CDR2 FVKESK. Trimming took 5 bases from V and 5 from J; bases not matched to a gene: 4. The CDR3 has 14 residues. The DNA for the CDR3 is TGTGCCAGCAGCTCACAGGGGGTAAATGAAAAACTGTTTTTT. Its protein product is CASSSQGVNEKLFF.

The CDR3 DNA sequence: TGTGCCAGCTCACGGACAGGCTACACAGATACGCAGTATTTT. Translating gives CASSRTGYTDTQYF. This rearrangement joins TRBV18 to TRBJ2-3; 7 positions agree with TRBD1. CDR1 is KGHSH, CDR2 LQKENI, per germline. With V trimmed by 4 bases and J by 2 bases, 3 bases remained unmatched. There are 14 residues in the CDR3.

The chain joins TRBV5-6 to TRBJ1-6, with D perhaps matching TRBD1 (5 bases). Germline CDR1 reads SGHDT; CDR2 reads YYEEEE. The CDR3 contains 17 residues. Trimming stripped 5 bases from V and 2 bases from J, with 17 bases between. The CDR3 here is CASSLRRGNPYNSPLHF. The CDR3 DNA reads TGTGCCAGCAGTCTCAGGAGGGGAAACCCCTATAATTCACCCCTCCACTTT.

The genes are TRBV2 and TRBJ1-5; D is unclear. CDR3 length: 13 amino acids. V lost 6 bases to trimming and J lost 0 bases, with 6 bases between them. Germline CDR1 reads SNHLY; CDR2 reads FYNNEI. The CDR3 nucleotides are TGTGCCAGCAGGGGGAGTAGCAATCAGCCCCAGCATTTT. Translated, it gives CASRGSSNQPQHF.

The V call is TRBV7-2, the J call TRBJ2-7, with 13 bases fitting TRBD2. The CDR3 sequence is 15 residues long. Trimming at V came to 1 base and at J to 7 bases, leaving 4 bases not matched to a gene. CDR1 is SGHTA and CDR2 is FQGNSA in the germline V gene. The CDR3 DNA follows: TGTGCCAGCAGCTTAGTAGGACTAGCGGGGGAGGAGCAGTACTTC. Amino acid sequence: CASSLVGLAGEEQYF.

V usage is TRBV5-5 and J usage is TRBJ1-4, with a weak D call TRBD1 (5 bases). Germline V gene sequence: CDR1 SGHKS, CDR2 YYEKEE (reference sequence). V was pared by 1 base and J by 4 bases, with 17 bases between. This CDR3 comprises 17 residues. The CDR3 coding sequence is TGTGCCAGCAGCTTGAGGGGAGGGGCTCGAGATAATGAAAAACTGTTTTTT. Amino acid sequence: CASSLRGGARDNEKLFF.

The CDR3 loop is CASSTLQGANQPQHF. The CDR3 DNA follows: TGTGCCAGCAGTACCCTACAGGGGGCAAATCAGCCCCAGCATTTT. This chain uses TRBV6-2 or TRBV6-3 with TRBJ1-5; 9 nucleotides agree with TRBD1. Trimming took 5 bases from V and 4 from J; bases not matched to a gene: 6. The CDR3 length is 15 residues. CDR1 is MNHEY, CDR2 SVGEGT, per germline.

The V gene is TRBV4-1, the J gene TRBJ2-7; no reliable D call. The ends were cut back, 1 base at V and 6 bases at J, with 13 bases in the middle. CDR3 length equals 14 residues. The germline V gene encodes CDR1 MGHRA and CDR2 YSYEKL. In DNA form, the CDR3 reads TGCGCCAGCAGCCAAGTAGGCGGAGTCCCCGAGCAGTACGTC. Its translation is CASSQVGGVPEQYV.

This rearrangement joins TRBV19 to TRBJ1-1, with 8 positions matching TRBD1. V lost 7 bases, J lost 5 bases, and 9 bases stayed unmatched. The CDR3 totals 14 residues. Germline V gives CDR1 LNHDA, CDR2 SQIVND (reference sequence). The CDR3 spells CASTLDRAGTEAFF. Here the CDR3 DNA reads TGTGCCAGTACCCTGGACAGGGCCGGAACTGAAGCTTTCTTT.

V and J are TRBV19 and TRBJ1-4; a possible D gene is TRBD1 (6 bases). The germline CDR1 and CDR2 sequences are LNHDA and SQIVND (reference sequence). Deletions cut 3 bases from V and 4 bases from J, with 9 bases between. This CDR3 has 14 residues. The CDR3 nucleotides read TGTGCCAGTAGTATCCCGGACAGTAATGAAAAACTGTTTTTT. Translated: CASSIPDSNEKLFF.

The J gene is TRBJ2-3, the V gene TRBV5-1; 8 nucleotides line up with TRBD1. V lost 4 bases and J lost 4; bases outside the gene matches: 14. Germline-derived CDR1 and CDR2 are SGHRS and YFSETQ. The CDR3 consists of 17 residues. The CDR3 spells CASSLPIGAGGADTQYF. In DNA, the CDR3 is TGCGCCAGCAGCCTCCCGATTGGGGCAGGGGGCGCAGATACGCAGTATTTT.